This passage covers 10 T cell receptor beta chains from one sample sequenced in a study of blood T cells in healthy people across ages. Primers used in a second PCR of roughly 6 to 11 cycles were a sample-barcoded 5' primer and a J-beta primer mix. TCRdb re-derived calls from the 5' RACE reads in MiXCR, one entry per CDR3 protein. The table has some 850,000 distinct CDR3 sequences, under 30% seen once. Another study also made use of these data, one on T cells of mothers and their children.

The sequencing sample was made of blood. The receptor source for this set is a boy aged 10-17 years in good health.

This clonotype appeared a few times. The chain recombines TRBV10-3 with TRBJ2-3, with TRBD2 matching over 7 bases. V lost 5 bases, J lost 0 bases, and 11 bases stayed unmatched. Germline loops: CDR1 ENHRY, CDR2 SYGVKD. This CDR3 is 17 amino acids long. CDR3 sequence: CAISPFSGTVSTDTQYF. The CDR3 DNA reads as TGTGCCATCAGTCCTTTCAGCGGGACGGTGAGCACAGATACGCAGTATTTT.

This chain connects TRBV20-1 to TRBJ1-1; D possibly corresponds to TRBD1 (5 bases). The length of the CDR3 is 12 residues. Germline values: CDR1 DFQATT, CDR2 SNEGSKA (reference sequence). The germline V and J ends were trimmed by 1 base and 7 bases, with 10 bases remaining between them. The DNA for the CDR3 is TGCAGTGCTAGAGGAGGGGTCCGTGAAGCTTTCTTT. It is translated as CSARGGVREAFF.

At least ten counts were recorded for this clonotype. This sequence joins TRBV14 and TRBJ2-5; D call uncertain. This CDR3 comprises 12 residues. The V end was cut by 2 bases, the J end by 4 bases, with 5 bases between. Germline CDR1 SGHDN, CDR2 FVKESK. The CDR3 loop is CASSQSRETQYF. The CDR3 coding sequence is TGTGCCAGCAGCCAATCCCGAGAGACCCAGTACTTC.

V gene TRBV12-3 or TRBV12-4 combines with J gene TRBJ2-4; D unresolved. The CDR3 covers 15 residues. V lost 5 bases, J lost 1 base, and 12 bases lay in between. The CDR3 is CASSPGGVAKNIQYF. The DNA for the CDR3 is TGTGCCAGCAGTCCTGGTGGGGTTGCCAAAAACATTCAGTACTTC.

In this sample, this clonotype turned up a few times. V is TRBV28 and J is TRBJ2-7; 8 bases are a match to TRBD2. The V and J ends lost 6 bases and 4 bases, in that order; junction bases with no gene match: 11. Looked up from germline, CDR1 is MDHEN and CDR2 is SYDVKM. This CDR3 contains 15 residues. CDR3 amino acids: CASSSRLSGGYEQYF. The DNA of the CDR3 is TGTGCCAGCAGCTCCCGTTTGAGCGGGGGATACGAGCAGTACTTC.

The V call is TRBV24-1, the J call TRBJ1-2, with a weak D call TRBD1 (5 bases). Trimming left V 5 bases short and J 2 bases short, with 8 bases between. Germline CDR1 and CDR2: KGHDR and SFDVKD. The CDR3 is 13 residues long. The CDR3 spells CATSAGVNYGYTF. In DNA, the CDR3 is TGTGCCACCAGTGCGGGGGTGAACTATGGCTACACCTTC.

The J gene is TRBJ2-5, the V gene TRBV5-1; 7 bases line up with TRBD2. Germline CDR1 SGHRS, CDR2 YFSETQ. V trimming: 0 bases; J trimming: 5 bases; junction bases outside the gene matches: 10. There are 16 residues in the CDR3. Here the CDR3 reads CASSLALTGGRETQYF. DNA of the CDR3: TGCGCCAGCAGCTTGGCGTTGACGGGAGGACGGGAGACCCAGTACTTC.

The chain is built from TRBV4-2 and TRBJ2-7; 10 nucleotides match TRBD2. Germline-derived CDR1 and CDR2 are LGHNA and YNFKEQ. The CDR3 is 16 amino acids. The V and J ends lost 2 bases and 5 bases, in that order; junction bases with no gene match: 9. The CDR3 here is CASSQHPSGRPDEQYF. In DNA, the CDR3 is TGTGCCAGCAGCCAACATCCTAGCGGGAGACCCGACGAGCAGTACTTC.

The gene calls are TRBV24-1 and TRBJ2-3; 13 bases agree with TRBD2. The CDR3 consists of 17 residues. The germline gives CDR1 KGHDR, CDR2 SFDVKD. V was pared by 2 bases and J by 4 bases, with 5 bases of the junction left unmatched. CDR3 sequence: CATSDSGLAGVPDTQYF. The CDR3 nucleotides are TGTGCCACCAGTGATTCCGGACTAGCGGGGGTTCCAGATACGCAGTATTTT.

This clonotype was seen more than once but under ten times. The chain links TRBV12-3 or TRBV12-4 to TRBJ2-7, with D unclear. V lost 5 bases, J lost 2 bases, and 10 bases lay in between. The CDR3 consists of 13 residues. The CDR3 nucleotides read TGTGCCAGCAGTCGTACACAAACCTACGAGCAGTACTTC. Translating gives CASSRTQTYEQYF.